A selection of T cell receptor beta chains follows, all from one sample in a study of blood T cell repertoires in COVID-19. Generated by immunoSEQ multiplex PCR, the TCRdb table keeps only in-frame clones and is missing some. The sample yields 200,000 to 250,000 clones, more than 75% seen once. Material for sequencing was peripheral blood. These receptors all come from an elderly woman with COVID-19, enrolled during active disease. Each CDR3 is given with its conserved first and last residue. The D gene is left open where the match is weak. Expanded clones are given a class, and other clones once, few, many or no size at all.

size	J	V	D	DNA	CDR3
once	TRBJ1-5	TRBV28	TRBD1	TGTGCCAGCAGTACCCGGGACAGCAGCAATCAGCCCCAGCATTTT	CASSTRDSSNQPQHF
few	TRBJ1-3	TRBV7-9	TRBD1	TGTGCCAGCAGCCAAGAGAGGACAGGCCAGACGGAATATTTT	CASSQERTGQTEYF
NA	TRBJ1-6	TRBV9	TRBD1	TGTGCCAGCAGCGTATACAGGGGGCTAGGTCCCCTCCACTTT	CASSVYRGLGPLHF
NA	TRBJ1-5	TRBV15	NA	TGTGCCACCAGCAAAGGTAGGACAGCAAATCAGCCCCAGCATTTT	CATSKGRTANQPQHF
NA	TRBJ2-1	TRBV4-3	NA	TGCGCCAGCAGCCAAGGAGGGACATTCTCAAATGAGCAGTTCTTC	CASSQGGTFSNEQFF
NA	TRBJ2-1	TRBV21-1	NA	TGTGCCAGCTGCGGCTGGGTGGCCGCCTACAATGAGCAGTTCTTC	CASCGWVAAYNEQFF
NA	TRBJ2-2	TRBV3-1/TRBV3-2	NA	TGTGCCAGCAGCCCGGGGTTAAGGGCCGGGGAGCTGTTTTTT	CASSPGLRAGELFF
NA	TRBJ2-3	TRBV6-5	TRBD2	TGTGCCAGCAGTCGGGGGGGGGCAGATACGCAGTATTTT	CASSRGGADTQYF
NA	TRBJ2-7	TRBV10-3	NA	TGTGCCATCATGGCATCCCCTGTCTACGAGCAGTACTTC	CAIMASPVYEQYF
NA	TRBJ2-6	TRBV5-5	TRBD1	TGTGCCAGCAGCTTGGCAGGGACAGGGGCCTCTGGGGCCAACGTCCTGACTTTC	CASSLAGTGASGANVLTF
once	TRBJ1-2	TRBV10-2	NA	TGCGCCAGCAGTGAGGAGGCCTATGGCTACACCTTC	CASSEEAYGYTF
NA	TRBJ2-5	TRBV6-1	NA	TGTGCCAGCAGTGAAGTTGTGAGGAGACAGGCCGTTGGGACCCAGTACTTC	CASSEVVRRQAVGTQYF
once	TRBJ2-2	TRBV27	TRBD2	TGTGCCAGCACCAGGGTAGCGGGGGGCCAAACCGGGGAGCTGTTTTTT	CASTRVAGGQTGELFF